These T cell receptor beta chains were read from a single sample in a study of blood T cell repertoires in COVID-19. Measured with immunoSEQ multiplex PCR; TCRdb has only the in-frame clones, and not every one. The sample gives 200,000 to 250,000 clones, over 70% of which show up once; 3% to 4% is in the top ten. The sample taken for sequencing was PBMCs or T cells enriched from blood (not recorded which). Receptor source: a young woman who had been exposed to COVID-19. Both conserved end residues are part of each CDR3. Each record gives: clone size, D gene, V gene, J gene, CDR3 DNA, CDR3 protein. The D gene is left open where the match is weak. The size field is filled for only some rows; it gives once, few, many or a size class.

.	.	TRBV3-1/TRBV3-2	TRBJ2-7	TGTGCCAGCAGCCAAGACGCCCTAGGCGCTCGCGAGCAGTACTTC	CASSQDALGAREQYF
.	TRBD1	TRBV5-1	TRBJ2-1	TGCGCCAGCAGCTGGGCCGGGACAGGGGATACTGAGCAGTTCTTC	CASSWAGTGDTEQFF
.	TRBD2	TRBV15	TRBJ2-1	TGTGCCACCAGCAGAGAGAGGGGGGTTTGGTGGACTAGCGGTTACAATGAGCAGTTCTTC	CATSRERGVWWTSGYNEQFF
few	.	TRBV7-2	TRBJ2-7	TGTGCCAGCAGCTTACAAGCGCTCCCCGACAGCGAGCAGTACTTC	CASSLQALPDSEQYF
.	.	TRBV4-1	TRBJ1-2	TGCGCCAGCAGCCAAACCCCACGGACAGCTCGTGGCTACACCTTC	CASSQTPRTARGYTF
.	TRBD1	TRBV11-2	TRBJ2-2	TGTGCCAGCAGCTCGGACAGGGGGCTCTACACCGGGGAGCTGTTTTTT	CASSSDRGLYTGELFF
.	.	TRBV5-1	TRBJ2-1	TGCGCCAGCAGGCGGGACTCTACCTCTCCGGAGCAGTTCTTC	CASRRDSTSPEQFF
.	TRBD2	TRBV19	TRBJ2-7	TGTGCCAGTAGTAGGGGACTAGCGGGAGGACTAAATTCCTACGAGCAGTACTTC	CASSRGLAGGLNSYEQYF
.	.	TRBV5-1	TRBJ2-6	TGCGCCAGCAGCTTGGGGAGTACCTCTGGGGCCAACGTCCTGACTTTC	CASSLGSTSGANVLTF
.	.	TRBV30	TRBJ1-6	TGTGCCTGGAGTTTAACAGGCTGGAATTCACCCCTCCACTTT	CAWSLTGWNSPLHF
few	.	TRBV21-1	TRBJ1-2	TGTGCCAGCAGCACCCCAGGAGGGGCCAATGGCTACACCTTC	CASSTPGGANGYTF
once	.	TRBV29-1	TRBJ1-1	TGCAGCGTTGATTCACGGGGGGTCATGAACACTGAAGCTTTCTTT	CSVDSRGVMNTEAFF
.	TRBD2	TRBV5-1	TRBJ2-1	TGCGCCAGCAGCTTGGTAGCGGGAGGGCCAGGCTCCTACAATGAGCAGTTCTTC	CASSLVAGGPGSYNEQFF
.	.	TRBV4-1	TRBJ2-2	TGCGCCAGCCGGGTATCGGGGGTGAACACCGGGGAGCTGTTTTTT	CASRVSGVNTGELFF
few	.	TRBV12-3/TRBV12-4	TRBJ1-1	TGTGCCAGCAGTTTAGGGATAGGGAGAGCTTTCTTT	CASSLGIGRAFF
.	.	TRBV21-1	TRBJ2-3	TGTGCCAGCAGGTTCGGATTGACTAGTATTCACACAGATACGCAGTATTTT	CASRFGLTSIHTDTQYF
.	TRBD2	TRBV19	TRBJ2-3	TGTGCCAGTAGTATAGCCTCTAGCGGGGGCACAGATACGCAGTATTTT	CASSIASSGGTDTQYF
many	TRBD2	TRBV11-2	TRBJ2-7	TGTGCCAGCAGCCCGTATAGAGCGGGAGTACACGAGCAGTACTTC	CASSPYRAGVHEQYF
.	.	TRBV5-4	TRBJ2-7	TGTGCCAGCAGCGATCTCCGGGACTTTTCCTACGAGCAGTACTTC	CASSDLRDFSYEQYF